Listed below are T cell receptor beta chains from one sample, sequenced in a study of blood T cell repertoires in COVID-19. Clones were sequenced by immunoSEQ multiplex PCR, and TCRdb holds only the in-frame ones, with some missing. Of 45,000 to 75,000 clones listed, around 88% were seen once; the top ten hold about 4.4%. Sequencing input: peripheral blood. The receptors were gathered from a man between 60 and 70 years old with acute or convalescent COVID-19. CDR3s include the opening cysteine and the closing phenylalanine or tryptophan. A D gene is named only where the DNA matches it firmly. Expanded clones get a size class; other rows say once, few or many, or leave the size out.

D gene,J gene,clone size,V gene,CDR3 protein,CDR3 DNA
.,TRBJ2-2,.,TRBV3-1/TRBV3-2,CASSQGWGANTGELFF,TGTGCCAGCAGCCAAGGTTGGGGGGCGAACACCGGGGAGCTGTTTTTT
.,TRBJ2-2,.,TRBV10-3,CAISAGVSNTGELFF,TGTGCCATCAGTGCGGGGGTTTCAAACACCGGGGAGCTGTTTTTT
.,TRBJ1-6,few,TRBV13,CASSLGDNDSPLHF,TGTGCCAGCAGCCTGGGGGACAACGATTCACCCCTCCACTTT
.,TRBJ1-3,.,TRBV20-1,CSASGGHSGNTIYF,TGCAGTGCTAGTGGGGGACACTCTGGAAACACCATATATTTT
TRBD1,TRBJ1-1,few,TRBV3-1/TRBV3-2,CASSHTPQGAGKNTEAFF,TGTGCCAGCAGCCACACCCCACAGGGGGCAGGAAAGAACACTGAAGCTTTCTTT
.,TRBJ1-2,.,TRBV2,CANKDRGPYGYTF,TGTGCCAACAAAGACCGAGGGCCCTATGGCTACACCTTC
TRBD1,TRBJ2-1,.,TRBV5-1,CASSVPQGALFF,TGCGCCAGCAGCGTCCCGCAGGGGGCTTTGTTCTTC
TRBD1,TRBJ2-7,.,TRBV7-9,CASSFGDQGAGYEQYF,TGTGCCAGCAGCTTTGGAGACCAGGGGGCGGGGTACGAGCAGTACTTC
TRBD1,TRBJ1-6,.,TRBV5-4,CASSLAPGQGNSPLHF,TGTGCCAGCAGCTTGGCCCCGGGACAGGGGAACTCACCCCTCCACTTT
.,TRBJ1-5,.,TRBV5-1,CASSPRGGNQPQHF,TGCGCCAGCAGCCCCAGGGGAGGCAATCAGCCCCAGCATTTT
.,TRBJ1-3,.,TRBV14,CASSQDWGPGNTIYF,TGTGCCAGCAGCCAAGACTGGGGGCCTGGAAACACCATATATTTT
TRBD2,TRBJ2-3,.,TRBV28,CASRTSGSNTQYF,TGTGCCAGCAGGACTAGCGGGAGTAATACGCAGTATTTT
.,TRBJ1-5,.,TRBV30,CAWSVWSDQPQHF,TGTGCCTGGAGTGTATGGTCGGATCAGCCCCAGCATTTT
.,TRBJ2-2,.,TRBV28,CASSPPRSGELFF,TGTGCCAGCAGCCCCCCGAGGTCTGGGGAGCTGTTTTTT
.,TRBJ2-3,.,TRBV5-8,CASSSGFGTDTQYF,TGTGCCAGCAGCTCGGGATTCGGCACAGATACGCAGTATTTT
.,TRBJ2-3,.,TRBV6-4,CASSDTRADTQYF,TGTGCCAGCAGTGATACTAGGGCGGATACGCAGTATTTT
TRBD1,TRBJ2-1,.,TRBV12-5,CASGASPPDRGRGEQFF,TGTGCTAGTGGTGCGTCGCCCCCGGACAGGGGGCGGGGTGAGCAGTTCTTC
TRBD1,TRBJ1-1,.,TRBV5-8,CASRARQGKIANTEAFF,TGTGCCAGCAGGGCTCGACAGGGTAAAATTGCGAACACTGAAGCTTTCTTT
.,TRBJ2-3,.,TRBV5-4,CASSLVGRVTDTQYF,TGTGCCAGCAGCTTGGTAGGGCGGGTCACAGATACGCAGTATTTT
.,TRBJ2-5,.,TRBV9,CASSLRLDPETQYF,TGTGCCAGCAGCCTTCGACTTGACCCGGAGACCCAGTACTTC
.,TRBJ2-1,.,TRBV7-9,CASSLAGVSYNEQFF,TGTGCCAGCAGCTTAGCAGGGGTCTCCTACAATGAGCAGTTCTTC
.,TRBJ2-1,.,TRBV18,CASSPNGGSYNEQFF,TGTGCCAGCTCGCCCAATGGGGGGTCCTACAATGAGCAGTTCTTC
TRBD2,TRBJ2-1,.,TRBV24-1,CATRTSGRGQQFF,TGTGCCACCAGGACTAGCGGGAGAGGACAGCAGTTCTTC
.,TRBJ2-1,.,TRBV4-1,CASSQLGRSYNEQFF,TGCGCCAGCAGCCAACTAGGTCGGTCCTACAATGAGCAGTTCTTC
.,TRBJ1-1,.,TRBV18,CASFRGTEAFF,TGTGCCAGCTTTCGAGGGACTGAAGCTTTCTTT
.,TRBJ1-2,.,TRBV5-1,CASSPTGVPSYGYTF,TGCGCCAGCAGCCCCACCGGGGTTCCTAGCTATGGCTACACCTTC
TRBD1,TRBJ1-2,once,TRBV3-1/TRBV3-2,CASSQTGGGGYTF,TGTGCCAGCAGCCAAACAGGGGGCGGTGGCTACACCTTC
.,TRBJ2-2,.,TRBV30,CAWSRGHGELFF,TGTGCCTGGAGTAGGGGACACGGGGAGCTGTTTTTT
TRBD1,TRBJ2-2,once,TRBV28,CASRKGGRTGELFF,TGTGCCAGCAGGAAAGGGGGCAGGACCGGGGAGCTGTTTTTT
.,TRBJ1-3,.,TRBV12-3/TRBV12-4,CASSLRSGNTIYF,TGTGCCAGCAGTTTGCGGTCTGGAAACACCATATATTTT
.,TRBJ1-3,few,TRBV6-5,CASSTDITGNTIYF,TGTGCCAGCAGCACGGACATCACTGGAAACACCATATATTTT
TRBD1,TRBJ1-5,.,TRBV28,CASRNRDRANQPQHF,TGTGCCAGCAGGAACCGGGACAGGGCTAATCAGCCCCAGCATTTT
TRBD1,TRBJ1-1,.,TRBV5-1,CASSVTGSMNTEAFF,TGCGCCAGCAGTGTGACAGGGAGCATGAACACTGAAGCTTTCTTT
.,TRBJ2-2,.,TRBV4-2,CASSQEGYSGNTGELFF,TGTGCCAGCAGCCAAGAAGGATACAGCGGGAACACCGGGGAGCTGTTTTTT
.,TRBJ1-4,.,TRBV4-2,CASSQGGHYPATNEKLFF,TGTGCCAGCAGCCAAGGTGGCCACTACCCCGCAACTAATGAAAAACTGTTTTTT
TRBD2,TRBJ2-3,.,TRBV27,CASSSRTSGLSRDTQYF,TGTGCCAGCAGTTCGCGGACTAGCGGACTCAGTCGGGATACGCAGTATTTT